The text below deals with one T cell receptor (beta chain). The antigen is unknown. Data came from immunoSEQ multiplex PCR; TCRdb stores just in-frame clones and leaves some out. The data show approximately 23,000 clones, around 67% seen once. This entry is derived from a study of vaccination effects on CD4 cells after COVID-19. Deletions cut 0 bases from V and 4 bases from J, with 6 bases between. There are 13 residues in the CDR3. Germline V CDR1 and CDR2: SGHNT, YENEEA. Antigen-specific CD4+ T cells were first expanded with viral peptide pools by the ViraFEST assay and only then sequenced. The culture ran for about 10 days, and then CD4+ T cells were isolated. It was two doses of either the BNT162b2 or mRNA-1273 vaccine that participants received. Peptides at roughly 10 ug/ml and IL-2 at about 9.3 IU/ml were added to two million PBMC per well.

The source was CD4+ T cells from PBMCs cultured with SARS-CoV-2 spike peptides, collected after COVID-19 vaccination. This TCR derives from a human donor who received a COVID-19 vaccine. The chain is built from TRBV11-3 and TRBJ1-1; no clear D. CDR3 sequence: CASSLDGVTEAFF. The CDR3 DNA is TGTGCCAGCAGCTTAGATGGGGTCACTGAAGCTTTCTTT. The full variable domain, rest sourced from reference TRBV11-3 and TRBJ1-1, is EAGVVQSPRYKIIEKKQPVAFWCNPISGHNTLYWYLQNLGQGPELLIRYENEEAVDDSQLPKDRFSAERLKGVDSTLKIQPAELGDSAVYLCASSLDGVTEAFFGQGTRLTVV.